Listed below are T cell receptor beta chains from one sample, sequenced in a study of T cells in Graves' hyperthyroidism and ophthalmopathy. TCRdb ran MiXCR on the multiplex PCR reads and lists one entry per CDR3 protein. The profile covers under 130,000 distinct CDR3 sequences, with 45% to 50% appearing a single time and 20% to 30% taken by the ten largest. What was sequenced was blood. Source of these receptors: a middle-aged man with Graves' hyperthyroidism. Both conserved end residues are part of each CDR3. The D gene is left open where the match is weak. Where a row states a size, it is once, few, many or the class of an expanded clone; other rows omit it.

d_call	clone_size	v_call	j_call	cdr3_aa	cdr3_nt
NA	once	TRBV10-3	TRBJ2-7	CAISGPGLPYEQYF	TGTGCCATCTCGGGACCGGGACTCCCCTACGAGCAGTACTTC
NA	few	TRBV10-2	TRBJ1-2	CASSANYGYTF	TGCGCCAGCAGTGCTAACTATGGCTACACCTTC
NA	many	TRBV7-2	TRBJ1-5	CASSLGEGGHQPQHF	TGTGCCAGCAGCTTAGGCGAGGGGGGCCATCAGCCCCAGCATTTT
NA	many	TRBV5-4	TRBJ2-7	CASSLGPGESYEQYF	TGTGCCAGCAGCTTGGGTCCAGGGGAATCCTACGAGCAGTACTTC
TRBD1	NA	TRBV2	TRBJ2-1	CASIRDRYNEQFF	TGTGCCAGCATCCGGGACAGGTACAATGAGCAGTTCTTC
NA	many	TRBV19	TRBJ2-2	CASSIGRGTGELFF	TGTGCCAGTAGTATAGGGCGGGGCACCGGGGAGCTGTTTTTT
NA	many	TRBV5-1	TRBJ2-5	CASSLNPRREETQYF	TGCGCCAGCAGCTTGAACCCCCGCAGGGAGGAGACCCAGTACTTC
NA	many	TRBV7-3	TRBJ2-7	CASGRYEQYF	TGTGCCAGCGGCCGCTACGAGCAGTACTTC
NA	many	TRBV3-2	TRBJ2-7	CASSQEIRSYEQYF	TGTGCCAGCAGCCAAGAGATCCGGTCCTACGAGCAGTACTTC
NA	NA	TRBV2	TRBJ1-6	CACSPTTGSSHNSPLHF	TGTGCCTGCTCACCCACGACAGGTAGCTCCCATAATTCACCCCTCCACTTT
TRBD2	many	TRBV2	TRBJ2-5	CASSGVAGGQETQYF	TGTGCCAGCAGTGGGGTAGCGGGGGGGCAAGAGACCCAGTACTTC
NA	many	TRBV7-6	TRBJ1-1	CASSFASGDTEAFF	TGTGCCAGCAGCTTTGCCTCAGGGGACACTGAAGCTTTCTTT
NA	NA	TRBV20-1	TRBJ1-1	CSASLPLAEAFF	TGCAGTGCTAGCTTGCCGTTAGCTGAAGCTTTCTTT
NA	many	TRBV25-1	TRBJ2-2	CASSDPSPNTGELFF	TGTGCCAGCAGTGATCCGTCACCGAACACCGGGGAGCTGTTTTTT
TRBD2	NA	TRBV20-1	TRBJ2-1	CSARGVSGWGTYNEQFF	TGCAGTGCTAGGGGGGTTAGCGGGTGGGGGACTTACAATGAGCAGTTCTTC
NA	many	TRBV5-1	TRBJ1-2	CASSLLGSKDYGYTF	TGCGCCAGCAGCTTGCTAGGGAGCAAGGACTATGGCTACACCTTC
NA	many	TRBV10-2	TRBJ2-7	CASSDTGGWGQYF	TGCGCCAGCAGTGACACCGGAGGGTGGGGGCAGTACTTC
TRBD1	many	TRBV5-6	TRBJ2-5	CASSHGTGGVVETQYF	TGTGCCAGCAGCCACGGGACAGGGGGCGTAGTAGAGACCCAGTACTTC
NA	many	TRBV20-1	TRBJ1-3	CSARKDGGNTIYF	TGCAGTGCTAGAAAGGACGGTGGAAACACCATATATTTT
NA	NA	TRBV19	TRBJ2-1	CASQLAFYNEQFF	TGTGCCAGCCAGCTAGCGTTCTACAATGAGCAGTTCTTC
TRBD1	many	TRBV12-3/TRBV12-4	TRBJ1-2	CASSLQGYGYTF	TGTGCCAGCAGTCTACAGGGGTATGGCTACACCTTC
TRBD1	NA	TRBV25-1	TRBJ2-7	CASSVAPAGQATYEQYF	TGTGCCAGCAGCGTTGCACCCGCGGGACAGGCTACCTACGAGCAGTACTTC
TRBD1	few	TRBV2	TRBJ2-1	CASSEGTGGEQFF	TGTGCCAGCAGTGAAGGGACAGGGGGGGAGCAGTTCTTC
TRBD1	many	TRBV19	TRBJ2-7	CASSERGQGNYEQYF	TGTGCCAGTAGTGAAAGGGGACAGGGAAACTACGAGCAGTACTTC
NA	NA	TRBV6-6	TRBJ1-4	CASSEAEAGPRVEKLFF	TGTGCCAGCAGTGAAGCAGAGGCAGGGCCCCGTGTCGAAAAACTGTTTTTT
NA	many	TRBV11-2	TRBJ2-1	CASSLSGGTIYNEQFF	TGTGCCAGCAGCCTAAGCGGCGGGACCATATACAATGAGCAGTTCTTC
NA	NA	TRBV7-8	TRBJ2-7	CASSLNFSGESYEQYF	TGTGCCAGCAGCTTAAATTTCAGCGGAGAGTCCTACGAGCAGTACTTC
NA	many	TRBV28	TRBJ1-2	CASSLNYGYTF	TGTGCCAGCAGTCTCAACTATGGCTACACCTTC
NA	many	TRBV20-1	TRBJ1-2	CSAQDSSANYGYTF	TGCAGTGCTCAGGACAGTTCGGCTAACTATGGCTACACCTTC
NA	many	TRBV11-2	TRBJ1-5	CASSLGASGNQPQHF	TGTGCCAGCAGCTTGGGGGCTTCGGGTAATCAGCCCCAGCATTTT
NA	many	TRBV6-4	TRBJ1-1	CASRETGANTEAFF	TGTGCCAGCAGGGAGACAGGTGCGAACACTGAAGCTTTCTTT
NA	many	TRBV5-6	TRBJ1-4	CASSLEGRAPKKLFF	TGTGCCAGCAGCCTGGAGGGACGCGCCCCGAAAAAACTGTTTTTT
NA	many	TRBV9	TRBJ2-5	CASSVGRLVLETQYF	TGTGCCAGCAGCGTAGGGCGGCTCGTTTTGGAGACCCAGTACTTC
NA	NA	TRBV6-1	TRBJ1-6	CASSARTAANSPLHF	TGTGCCAGCAGTGCGAGGACAGCCGCTAATTCACCCCTCCACTTT
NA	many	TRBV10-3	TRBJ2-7	CAIRGGGGYEQYF	TGTGCCATCAGGGGGGGTGGGGGCTACGAGCAGTACTTC
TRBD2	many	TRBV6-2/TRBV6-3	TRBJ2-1	CASSYVVGGPNNEQFF	TGTGCCAGCAGTTACGTAGTGGGAGGGCCCAACAATGAGCAGTTCTTC